The clone carrying this T cell receptor beta chain was counted between two and nine times. As yet, its antigen is unknown. The data stem from a study of regulatory T cells in long-lasting Graves disease. The CDR3 has 18 residues. V lost 1 base and J lost 3; bases outside the gene matches: 8. Germline lookup yields CDR1 SGHDN and CDR2 FVKESK. Time point here: persistent/refractory GD, antithyroid drugs over 5 years with positive TRAb. From RNA extracted from PBMCs, the TCR library was made. EDTA tubes received around 9.4 milliliters of collected peripheral blood. General observations from the study: The persistent group shared some 2,700 public clonotypes, more than the roughly 970 shared by new patients. Authors noted too few samples as a limitation. Newly diagnosed disease favored TRBV20-1 and TRBJ2-1 over persistent disease.

Construction of the TCR beta libraries employed iRepertoire HTBI primers in conjunction with Arm-PCR of CDR3 regions. TCRdb passed the multiplex PCR reads through MiXCR, listing each CDR3 protein once. The table lists roughly 430,000 distinct CDR3 sequences, 21% of them singletons. This sequence was found in a female donor with Graves disease. This chain connects TRBV14 to TRBJ2-2, with 10 bases fitting TRBD2. The sequencing here drew on peripheral blood mononuclear cells (PBMCs), taken when the disease was refractory, from a patient treated with antithyroid drugs. CDR3 in DNA: TGTGCCAGCAGCCAAGTGGCTAGCGGGAGTAAATACACCGGGGAGCTGTTTTTT. Its translation is CASSQVASGSKYTGELFF.